This T cell receptor beta chain was sequenced during a study of siplizumab effects on memory and regulatory T cells. The study's findings and limits: Proliferating CD4+ or CD8+ clones, roughly 80-96% of them, lacked an assignable naive or memory phenotype. Treatment with siplizumab left mappable alloreactive CD4+ clones averaging approximately 62% Treg-derived, compared with 25% to 30% in controls.

Trimming cost V 4 bases and J 6 bases; bases outside gene matches: 3. The germline CDR1 and CDR2 sequences are MNHEY and SMNVEV (reference sequence). The CDR3 is 15 amino acids. In a few donor pairs, unstimulated naive, memory, effector memory and TEMRA subsets were sequenced. Assay: immunoSEQ multiplex PCR; the TCRdb copy retains only in-frame clones and omits some. Among roughly 64,000 clones listed, roughly 96% were seen once. Points on this clone: Its specificity is unknown.

This TCR was recovered from a human donor in good health. The chain uses TRBV27 and TRBJ2-1; TRBD2 matches 13 bases. The sample taken for sequencing was naive CD8+ T cells sorted from blood. The CDR3 DNA reads TGTGCCAGCAGTTCGACTAGCGGGGGGCCCAATGAGCAGTTCTTC. Translated, it gives CASSSTSGGPNEQFF.